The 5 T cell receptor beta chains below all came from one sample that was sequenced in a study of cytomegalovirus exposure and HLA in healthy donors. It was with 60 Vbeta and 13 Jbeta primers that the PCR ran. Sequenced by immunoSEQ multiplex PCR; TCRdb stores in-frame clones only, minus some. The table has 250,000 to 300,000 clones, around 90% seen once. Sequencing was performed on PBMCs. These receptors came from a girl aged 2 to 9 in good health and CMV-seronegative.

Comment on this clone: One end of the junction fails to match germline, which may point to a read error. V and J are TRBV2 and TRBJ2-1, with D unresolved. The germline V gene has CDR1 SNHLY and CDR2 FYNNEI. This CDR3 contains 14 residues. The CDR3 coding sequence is TGTGCCAGCAGTCAAGCCGAGTCGCTCAATGAGCAGTTCTTC. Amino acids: CASSQAESLNEQFF. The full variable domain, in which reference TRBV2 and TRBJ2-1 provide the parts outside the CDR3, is EPEVTQTPSHQVTQMGQEVILRCVPISNHLYFYWYRQILGQKVEFLVSFYNNEISEKSEIFDDQFSVERPDGSNFTLKIRSTKLEDSAMYFCASSQAESLNEQFFGPGTRLTVL.

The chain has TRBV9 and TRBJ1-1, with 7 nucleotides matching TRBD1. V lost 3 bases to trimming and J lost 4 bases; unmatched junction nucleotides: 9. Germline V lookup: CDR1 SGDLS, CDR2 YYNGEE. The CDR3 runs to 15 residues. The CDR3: CASSATQGIGTEAFF. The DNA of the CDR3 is TGTGCCAGCAGCGCTACACAGGGGATCGGCACTGAAGCTTTCTTT.

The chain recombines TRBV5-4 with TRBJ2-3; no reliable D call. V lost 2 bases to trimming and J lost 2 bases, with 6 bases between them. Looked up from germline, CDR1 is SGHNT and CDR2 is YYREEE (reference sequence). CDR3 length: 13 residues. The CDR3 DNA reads TGTGCCAGCAGCTTCCAGTCCACAGATACGCAGTATTTT. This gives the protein CASSFQSTDTQYF.

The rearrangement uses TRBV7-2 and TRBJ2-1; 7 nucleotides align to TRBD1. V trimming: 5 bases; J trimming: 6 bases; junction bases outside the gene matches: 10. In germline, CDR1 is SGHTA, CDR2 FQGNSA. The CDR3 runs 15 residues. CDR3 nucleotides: TGTGCCAGCAGCCGTGACAGGGTAGAGGGCAATGAGCAGTTCTTC. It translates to CASSRDRVEGNEQFF.

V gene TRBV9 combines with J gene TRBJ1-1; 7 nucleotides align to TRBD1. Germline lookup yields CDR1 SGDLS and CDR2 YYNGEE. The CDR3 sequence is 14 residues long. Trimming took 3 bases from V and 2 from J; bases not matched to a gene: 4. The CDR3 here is CASSEGDRNTEAFF. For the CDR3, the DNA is TGTGCCAGCAGCGAGGGGGACAGAAACACTGAAGCTTTCTTT.